Following are 5 T cell receptor beta chains from one sample sequenced in a study of cytomegalovirus exposure and HLA in healthy donors. Using immunoSEQ multiplex PCR, the repertoire was profiled, and TCRdb retains in-frame clones only, with some absent. The table lists about 360,000 clones, about nine tenths of them singletons, with 0.8% to 0.85% in the top ten. Sequenced: PBMCs. These receptors came from a woman younger than 35 in good health and CMV-seronegative.

Note on this clone: This sample includes further DNA sequences coding for the same CDR3. The chain is built from TRBV9 and TRBJ2-5, with D tentatively TRBD2 (6 bases). Trimming pared 0 bases from V and 4 bases from J, leaving 7 bases between. CDR1 and CDR2 from the germline V gene are SGDLS and YYNGEE. The CDR3 is 13 residues long. CDR3 sequence reads: CASSVDSGETQYF. CDR3 nucleotide sequence: TGTGCCAGCAGCGTAGATAGCGGAGAGACCCAGTACTTC.

The genes are TRBV6-1 and TRBJ2-3; no firm D call. The V and J ends lost 6 bases and 1 base respectively, with 14 bases between them. The CDR3 covers 15 residues. The germline V gene has CDR1 MNHNS and CDR2 SASEGT. The chain's CDR3 is CASRISRQGTDTQYF. The CDR3 nucleotides read TGTGCCAGCAGGATCTCAAGGCAGGGCACAGATACGCAGTATTTT.

V is TRBV5-1 and J is TRBJ2-2, with 8 bases matching TRBD2. The CDR3 totals 16 residues. V gave up 3 bases and J gave up 6 bases; unmatched junction bases: 10. Germline CDR1 reads SGHRS; CDR2 reads YFSETQ. The CDR3 spells CASSSRAGGVSGELFF. The CDR3 DNA sequence: TGCGCCAGCAGCTCCCGGGCCGGGGGGGTTTCCGGGGAGCTGTTTTTT.

The chain joins TRBV11-2 to TRBJ2-1, with D perhaps matching TRBD2 (6 bases). The CDR3 totals 14 residues. Germline CDR1 and CDR2: SGHAT and FQNNGV. The V end was cut by 3 bases, the J end by 4 bases, with 10 bases between. The CDR3 nucleotides read TGTGCCAGCAGCTTCGGGGGAGATTACAATGAGCAGTTCTTC. Its protein is CASSFGGDYNEQFF.

This clone was detected only once. V gene TRBV25-1 combines with J gene TRBJ2-2, with a possible D match to TRBD2 (6 bases). Trimming left V 4 bases short and J 5 bases short, with 11 bases between. Per the germline V gene, CDR1 is MGHDK and CDR2 is SYGVNS. CDR3 length: 14 residues. The CDR3 sequence: CASSGDFLTGELFF. DNA of the CDR3: TGTGCCAGCAGTGGGGACTTCCTAACCGGGGAGCTGTTTTTT. The full variable domain, in which reference TRBV25-1 and TRBJ2-2 provide the parts outside the CDR3, is EADIYQTPRYLVIGTGKKITLECSQTMGHDKMYWYQQDPGMELHLIHYSYGVNSTEKGDLSSESTVSRIRTEHFPLTLESARPSHTSQYLCASSGDFLTGELFFGEGSRLTVL.